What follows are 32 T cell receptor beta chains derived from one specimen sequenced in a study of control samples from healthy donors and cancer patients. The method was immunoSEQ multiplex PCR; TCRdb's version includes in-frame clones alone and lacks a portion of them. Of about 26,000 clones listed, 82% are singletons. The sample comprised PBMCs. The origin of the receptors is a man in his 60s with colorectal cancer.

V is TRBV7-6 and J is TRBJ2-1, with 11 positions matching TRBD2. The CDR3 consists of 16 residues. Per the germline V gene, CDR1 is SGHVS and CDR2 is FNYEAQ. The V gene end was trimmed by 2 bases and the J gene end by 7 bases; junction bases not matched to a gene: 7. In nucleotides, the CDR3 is TGTGCCAGCAGCTTAACTGCTAGCGGGGGGCGGAATGAGCAGTTCTTC. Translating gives CASSLTASGGRNEQFF.

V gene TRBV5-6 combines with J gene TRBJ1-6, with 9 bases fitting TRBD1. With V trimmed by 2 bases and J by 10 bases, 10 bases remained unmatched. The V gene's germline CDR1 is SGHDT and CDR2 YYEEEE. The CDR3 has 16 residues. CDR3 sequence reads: CASSFSGTGLRSPLHF. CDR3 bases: TGTGCCAGCAGCTTCTCCGGGACAGGGCTCAGGTCACCCCTCCACTTT.

The CDR3 protein is CASSVVGEDQPQHF. In DNA, the CDR3 is TGTGCCAGCAGTGTGGTAGGGGAGGATCAGCCCCAGCATTTT. The chain recombines TRBV2 with TRBJ1-5, with TRBD1 as a possible D gene (5 bases). Trimming shortened V by 4 bases and J by 5 bases, and 12 bases separated the two germline ends. The CDR3 extends over 14 amino acids. Germline V gene sequence: CDR1 SNHLY, CDR2 FYNNEI.

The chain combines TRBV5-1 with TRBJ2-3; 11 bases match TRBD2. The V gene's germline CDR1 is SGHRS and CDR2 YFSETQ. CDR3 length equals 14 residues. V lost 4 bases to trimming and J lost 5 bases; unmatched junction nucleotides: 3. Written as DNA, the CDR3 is TGCGCCAGCAGCGCCGGGACTAGCGGAGATACGCAGTATTTT. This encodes CASSAGTSGDTQYF. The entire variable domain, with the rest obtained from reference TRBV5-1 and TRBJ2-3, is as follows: KAGVTQTPRYLIKTRGQQVTLSCSPISGHRSVSWYQQTPGQGLQFLFEYFSETQRNKGNFPGRFSGRQFSNSRSEMNVSTLELGDSALYLCASSAGTSGDTQYFGPGTRLTVL.

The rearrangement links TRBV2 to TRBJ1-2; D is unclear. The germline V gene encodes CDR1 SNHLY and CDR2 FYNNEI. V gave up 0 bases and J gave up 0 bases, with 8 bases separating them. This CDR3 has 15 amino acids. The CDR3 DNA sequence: TGTGCCAGCAGTGAAGCCAGCTTAGCTAACTATGGCTACACCTTC. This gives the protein CASSEASLANYGYTF.

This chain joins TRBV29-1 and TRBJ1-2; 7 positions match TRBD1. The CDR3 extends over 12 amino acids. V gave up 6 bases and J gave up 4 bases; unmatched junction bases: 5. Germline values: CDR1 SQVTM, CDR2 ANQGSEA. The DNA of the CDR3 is TGCAGCGTAGTGGGACAGTTCTATGGCTACACCTTC. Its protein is CSVVGQFYGYTF. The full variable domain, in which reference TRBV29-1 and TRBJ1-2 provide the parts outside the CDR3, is SAVISQKPSRDICQRGTSLTIQCQVDSQVTMMFWYRQQPGQSLTLIATANQGSEATYESGFVIDKFPISRPNLTFSTLTVSNMSPEDSSIYLCSVVGQFYGYTFGSGTRLTVV.

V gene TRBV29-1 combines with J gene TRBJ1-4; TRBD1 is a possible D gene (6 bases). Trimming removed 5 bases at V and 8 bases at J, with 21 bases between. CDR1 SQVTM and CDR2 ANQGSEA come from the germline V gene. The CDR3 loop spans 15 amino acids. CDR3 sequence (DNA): TGCAGCGTTACAGGGCTTACAGAGTTTCGGGAAAAACTGTTTTTT. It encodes CSVTGLTEFREKLFF.

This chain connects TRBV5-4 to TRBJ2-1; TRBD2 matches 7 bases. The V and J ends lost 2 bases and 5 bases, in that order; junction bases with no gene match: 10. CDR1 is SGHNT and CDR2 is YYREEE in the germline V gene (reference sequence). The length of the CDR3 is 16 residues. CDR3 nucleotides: TGTGCCAGCAGCTTAGGGAGGGATCCGGGAAACAATGAGCAGTTCTTC. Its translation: CASSLGRDPGNNEQFF.

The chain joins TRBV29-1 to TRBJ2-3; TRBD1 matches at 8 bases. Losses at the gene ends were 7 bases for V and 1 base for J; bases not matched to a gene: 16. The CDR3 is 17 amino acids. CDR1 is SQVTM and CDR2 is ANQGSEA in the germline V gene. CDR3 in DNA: TGCAGCGCTGGAGGGGGCAGGGGGCTATTTGGCACAGATACGCAGTATTTT. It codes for CSAGGGRGLFGTDTQYF.

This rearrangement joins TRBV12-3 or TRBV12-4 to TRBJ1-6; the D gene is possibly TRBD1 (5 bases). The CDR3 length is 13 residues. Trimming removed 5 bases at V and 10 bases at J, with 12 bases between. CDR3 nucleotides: TGTGCCAGCAGTCAGATTGGGGGGTCACCCCTCCACTTT. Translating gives CASSQIGGSPLHF.

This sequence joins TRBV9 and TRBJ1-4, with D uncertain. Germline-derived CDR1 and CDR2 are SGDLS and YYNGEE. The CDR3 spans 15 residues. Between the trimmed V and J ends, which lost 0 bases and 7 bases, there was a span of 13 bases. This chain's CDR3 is CASSVEWGNGEKLFF. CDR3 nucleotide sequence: TGTGCCAGCAGCGTAGAATGGGGAAACGGTGAAAAACTGTTTTTT.

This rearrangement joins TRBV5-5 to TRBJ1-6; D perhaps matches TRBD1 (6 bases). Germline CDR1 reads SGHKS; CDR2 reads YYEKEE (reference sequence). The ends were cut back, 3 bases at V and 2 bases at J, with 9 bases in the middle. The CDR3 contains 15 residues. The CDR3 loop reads CASSWDIAYNSPLHF. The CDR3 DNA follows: TGTGCCAGCAGCTGGGACATAGCCTATAATTCACCCCTCCACTTT.

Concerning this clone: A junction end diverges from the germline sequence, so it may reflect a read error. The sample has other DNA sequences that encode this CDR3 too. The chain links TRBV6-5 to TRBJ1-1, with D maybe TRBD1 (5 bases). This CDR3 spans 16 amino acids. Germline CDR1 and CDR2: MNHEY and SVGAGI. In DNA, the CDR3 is TGTGCCAGCAGTTACACCCCGGGGGGAAGGAACACTGAAGCCTTCTTT. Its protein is CASSYTPGGRNTEAFF.

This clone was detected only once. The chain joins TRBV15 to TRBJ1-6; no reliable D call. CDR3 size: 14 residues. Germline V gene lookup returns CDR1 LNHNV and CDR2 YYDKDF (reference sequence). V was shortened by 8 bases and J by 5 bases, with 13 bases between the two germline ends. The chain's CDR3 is CATSEAVHNSPLHF. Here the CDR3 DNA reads TGTGCCACCTCTGAGGCAGTCCATAATTCACCCCTCCACTTT.

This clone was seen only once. CDR3 sequence: CASSRLGTGDGYTF. CDR3 nucleotide sequence: TGTGCCAGCTCTCGACTTGGGACAGGGGATGGCTACACCTTC. The chain carries TRBV2 and TRBJ1-2, with TRBD1 matching over 10 bases. V shed 8 bases, J shed 6 bases, and the junction held 9 bases outside the gene matches. Germline loops: CDR1 SNHLY, CDR2 FYNNEI. The CDR3 spans 14 residues.

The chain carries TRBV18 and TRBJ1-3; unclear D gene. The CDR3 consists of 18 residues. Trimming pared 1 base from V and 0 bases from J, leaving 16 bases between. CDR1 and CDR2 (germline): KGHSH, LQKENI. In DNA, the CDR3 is TGTGCCAGCTCACCACGTCCGGCACAGCAGCTCTCTGGAAACACCATATATTTT. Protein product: CASSPRPAQQLSGNTIYF.

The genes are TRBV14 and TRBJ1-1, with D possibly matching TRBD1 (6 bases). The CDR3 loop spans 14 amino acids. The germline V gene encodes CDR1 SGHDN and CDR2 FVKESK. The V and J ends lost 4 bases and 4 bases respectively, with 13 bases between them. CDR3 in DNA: TGTGCCAGCAGCCTAGGGGGGGGGAGCACTGAAGCTTTCTTT. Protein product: CASSLGGGSTEAFF.

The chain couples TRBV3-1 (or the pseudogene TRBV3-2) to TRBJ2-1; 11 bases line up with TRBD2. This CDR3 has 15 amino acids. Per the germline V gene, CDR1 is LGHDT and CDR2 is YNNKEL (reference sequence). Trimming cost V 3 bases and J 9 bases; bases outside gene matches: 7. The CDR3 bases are TGTGCCAGCAGCCAGTCTAGCGGGGGGAAGGCTGAGCAGTTCTTC. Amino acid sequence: CASSQSSGGKAEQFF.

DNA for the CDR3: TGTGCCAGCAGGGGGACAGGGTATAACTATGGCTACACCTTC. Its protein product is CASRGTGYNYGYTF. The chain employs TRBV2 and TRBJ1-2; 9 nucleotides line up with TRBD1. The CDR3 length is 14 residues. V shed 6 bases and J 1 base; nucleotides not matched to a gene: 3. The germline V gene encodes CDR1 SNHLY and CDR2 FYNNEI.

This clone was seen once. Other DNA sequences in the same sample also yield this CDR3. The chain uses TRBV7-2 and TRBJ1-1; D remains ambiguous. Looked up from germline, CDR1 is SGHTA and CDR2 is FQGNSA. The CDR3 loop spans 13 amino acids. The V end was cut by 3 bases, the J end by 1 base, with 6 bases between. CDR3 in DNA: TGTGCCAGCAGCTTGTCAAGGAACACTGAAGCTTTCTTT. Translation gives CASSLSRNTEAFF.

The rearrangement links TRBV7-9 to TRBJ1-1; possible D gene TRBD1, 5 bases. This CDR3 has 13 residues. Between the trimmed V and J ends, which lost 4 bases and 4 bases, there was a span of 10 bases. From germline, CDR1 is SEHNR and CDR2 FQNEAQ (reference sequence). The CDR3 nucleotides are TGTGCCAGCAGCTCTCAGGGCGGCACTGAAGCTTTCTTT. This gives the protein CASSSQGGTEAFF.

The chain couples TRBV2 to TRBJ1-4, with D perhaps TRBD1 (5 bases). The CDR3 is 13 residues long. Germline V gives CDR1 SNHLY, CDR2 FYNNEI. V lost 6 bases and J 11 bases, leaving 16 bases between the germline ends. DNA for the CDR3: TGTGCCAGCAGCACCGAGTGGGGGGAGAAACTGTTTTTT. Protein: CASSTEWGEKLFF.

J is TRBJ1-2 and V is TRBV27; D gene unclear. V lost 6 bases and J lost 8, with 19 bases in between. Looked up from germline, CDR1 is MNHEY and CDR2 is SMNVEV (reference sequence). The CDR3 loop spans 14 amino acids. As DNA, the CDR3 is TGTGCCAGCAGACCGGGTCCCATCATTCCAGGCTACACCTTC. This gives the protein CASRPGPIIPGYTF.

In DNA form, the CDR3 reads TGTGCCAGCTCACCCGGCGTGTTACAAGAGACCCAGTACTTC. Protein product: CASSPGVLQETQYF. The chain links TRBV18 to TRBJ2-5; D remains unclear. From germline, CDR1 is KGHSH and CDR2 LQKENI. This CDR3 region has 14 residues. Trimming took off 3 bases at V and 2 bases at J, with 10 bases between the two ends.

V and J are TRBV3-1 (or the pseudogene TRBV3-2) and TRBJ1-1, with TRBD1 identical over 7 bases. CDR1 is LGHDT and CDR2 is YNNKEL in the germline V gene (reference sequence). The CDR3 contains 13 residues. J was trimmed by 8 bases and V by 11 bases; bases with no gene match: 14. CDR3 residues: CAVRGTQVREAFF. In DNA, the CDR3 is TGTGCCGTCAGGGGGACACAGGTCCGCGAAGCTTTCTTT.

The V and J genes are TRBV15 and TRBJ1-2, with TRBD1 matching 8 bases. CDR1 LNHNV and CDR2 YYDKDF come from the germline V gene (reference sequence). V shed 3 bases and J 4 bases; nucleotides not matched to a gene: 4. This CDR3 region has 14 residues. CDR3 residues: CATSREQGVYGYTF. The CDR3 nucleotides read TGTGCCACCAGCAGGGAACAGGGGGTCTATGGCTACACCTTC.

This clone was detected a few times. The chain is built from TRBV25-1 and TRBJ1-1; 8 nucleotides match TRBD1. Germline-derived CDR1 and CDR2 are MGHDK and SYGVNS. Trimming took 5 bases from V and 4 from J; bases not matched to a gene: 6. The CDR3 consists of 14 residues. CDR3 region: CASSQTGDGTEAFF. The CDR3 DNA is TGTGCCAGCAGTCAGACAGGGGATGGCACTGAAGCTTTCTTT.

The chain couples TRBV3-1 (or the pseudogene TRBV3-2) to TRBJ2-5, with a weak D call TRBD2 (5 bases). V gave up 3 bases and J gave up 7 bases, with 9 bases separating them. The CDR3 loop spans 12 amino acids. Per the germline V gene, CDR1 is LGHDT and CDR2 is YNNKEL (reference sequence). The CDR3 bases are TGTGCCAGCAGCCACCGAGAGGGGACCCAGTACTTC. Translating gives CASSHREGTQYF.

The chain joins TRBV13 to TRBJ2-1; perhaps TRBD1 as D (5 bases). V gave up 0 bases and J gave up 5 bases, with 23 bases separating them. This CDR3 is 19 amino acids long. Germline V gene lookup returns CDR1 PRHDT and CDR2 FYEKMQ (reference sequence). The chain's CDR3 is CASSLGVGYRIRTNNEQFF. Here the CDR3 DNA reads TGTGCCAGCAGCTTAGGCGTAGGCTACCGAATACGGACAAACAATGAGCAGTTCTTC.

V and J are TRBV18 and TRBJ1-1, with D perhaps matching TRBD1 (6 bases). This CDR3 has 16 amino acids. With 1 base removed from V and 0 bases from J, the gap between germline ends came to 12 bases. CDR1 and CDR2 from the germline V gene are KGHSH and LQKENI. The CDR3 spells CASSPRLQGMNTEAFF. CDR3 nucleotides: TGTGCCAGCTCACCACGACTACAGGGAATGAACACTGAAGCTTTCTTT.

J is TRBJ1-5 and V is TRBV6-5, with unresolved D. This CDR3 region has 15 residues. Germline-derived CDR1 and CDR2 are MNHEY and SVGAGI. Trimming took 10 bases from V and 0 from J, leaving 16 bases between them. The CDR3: CAILKGLGSNQPQHF. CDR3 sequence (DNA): TGTGCCATCCTCAAAGGACTGGGTAGCAATCAGCCCCAGCATTTT.

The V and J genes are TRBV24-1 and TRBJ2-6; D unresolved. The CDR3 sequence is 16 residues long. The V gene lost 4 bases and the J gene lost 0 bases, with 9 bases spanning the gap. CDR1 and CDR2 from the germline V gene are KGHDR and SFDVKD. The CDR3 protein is CATSEGSHSGANVLTF. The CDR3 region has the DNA TGTGCCACCAGTGAGGGCAGCCACTCTGGGGCCAACGTCCTGACTTTC.